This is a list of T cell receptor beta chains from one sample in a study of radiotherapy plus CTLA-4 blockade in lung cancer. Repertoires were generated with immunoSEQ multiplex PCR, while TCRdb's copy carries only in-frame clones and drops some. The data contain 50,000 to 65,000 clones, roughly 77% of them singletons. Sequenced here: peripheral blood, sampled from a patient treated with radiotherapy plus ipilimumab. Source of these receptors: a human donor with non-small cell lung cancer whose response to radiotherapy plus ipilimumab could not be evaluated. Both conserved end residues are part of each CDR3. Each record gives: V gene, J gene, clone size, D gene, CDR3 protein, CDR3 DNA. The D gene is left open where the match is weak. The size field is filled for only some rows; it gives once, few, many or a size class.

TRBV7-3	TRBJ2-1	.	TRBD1	CASSSRTGITNEQFF	TGTGCCAGCAGCTCGCGGACAGGGATTACTAATGAGCAGTTCTTC
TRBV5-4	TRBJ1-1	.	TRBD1	CASSRGQGYTEAFF	TGTGCCAGCAGCCGGGGACAGGGGTACACTGAAGCTTTCTTT
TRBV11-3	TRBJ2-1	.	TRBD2	CASSLAGGPVNEQFF	TGTGCCAGCAGCTTAGCGGGAGGGCCTGTGAATGAGCAGTTCTTC
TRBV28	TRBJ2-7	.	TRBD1	CASSRQGAYEQYF	TGTGCCAGCAGCCGACAGGGGGCCTACGAGCAGTACTTC
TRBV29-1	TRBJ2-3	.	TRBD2	CSALGLAYRTDTQYF	TGCAGCGCCCTGGGACTAGCGTACAGAACAGATACGCAGTATTTT
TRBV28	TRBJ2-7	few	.	CASSSGKSYEQYF	TGTGCCAGCAGTTCAGGCAAGAGCTACGAGCAGTACTTC
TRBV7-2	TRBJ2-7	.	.	CASSLGTPYEQYF	TGTGCCAGCAGCTTAGGGACTCCCTACGAGCAGTACTTC
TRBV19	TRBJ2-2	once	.	CASSRQASAGELFF	TGTGCCAGTAGTCGACAGGCTAGTGCCGGGGAGCTGTTTTTT
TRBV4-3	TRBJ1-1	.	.	CASSPPGAPNTEAFF	TGCGCCAGCAGCCCCCCGGGAGCCCCAAACACTGAAGCTTTCTTT
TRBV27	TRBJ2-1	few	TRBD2	CASRDRSGGGYNEQFF	TGTGCCAGCCGCGATCGGAGCGGGGGGGGGTACAATGAGCAGTTCTTC
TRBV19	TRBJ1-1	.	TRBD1	CASTRPRTGARTFGTEAFF	TGTGCCAGTACGAGACCCAGGACAGGGGCAAGGACCTTTGGCACTGAAGCTTTCTTT
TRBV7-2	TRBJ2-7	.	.	CASSSGTYYEQYF	TGTGCCAGCAGCTCCGGTACCTACTACGAGCAGTACTTC
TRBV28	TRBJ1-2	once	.	CASHLAGALDGYTF	TGTGCCAGCCACCTGGCGGGGGCGCTTGACGGCTACACCTTC
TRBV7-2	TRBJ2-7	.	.	CASSLRGNEQYF	TGTGCCAGCAGCTTGAGGGGGAACGAGCAGTACTTC
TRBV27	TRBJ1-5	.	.	CASSTDRSNQPQHF	TGTGCCAGCAGTACAGACAGGAGCAATCAGCCCCAGCATTTT
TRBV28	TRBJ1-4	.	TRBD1	CASTPPRGQLFF	TGTGCCAGCACCCCCCCAAGGGGGCAACTGTTTTTT
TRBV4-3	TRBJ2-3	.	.	CASSLSRSGTDTQYF	TGCGCCAGCAGCCTAAGTAGGAGCGGCACAGATACGCAGTATTTT
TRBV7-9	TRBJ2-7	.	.	CASRSGVHEQYF	TGTGCCAGCAGGTCGGGGGTCCACGAGCAGTACTTC
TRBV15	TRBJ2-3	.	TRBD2	CATSRGIAGGSDTQYF	TGTGCCACCAGCAGGGGCATAGCGGGGGGTTCAGATACGCAGTATTTT
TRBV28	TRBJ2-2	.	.	CASTRGRVKGGELFF	TGTGCCAGCACCCGGGGTAGGGTTAAAGGCGGGGAGCTGTTTTTT
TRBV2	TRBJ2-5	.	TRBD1	CASREDRDGAQYF	TGTGCCAGCAGGGAAGACAGGGACGGGGCCCAGTACTTC
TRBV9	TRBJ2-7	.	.	CASSARTDPPEQYF	TGTGCCAGCAGCGCTCGGACAGACCCACCCGAGCAGTACTTC
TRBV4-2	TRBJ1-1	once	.	CASSQVADRNTEAFF	TGTGCCAGCAGCCAAGTGGCAGACAGGAACACTGAAGCTTTCTTT
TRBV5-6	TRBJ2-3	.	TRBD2	CASRRLLAGATDTQYF	TGTGCCAGCAGGCGGCTACTAGCGGGAGCAACAGATACGCAGTATTTT
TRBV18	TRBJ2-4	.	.	CASSPLGRGDKNIQYF	TGTGCCAGCTCACCCCTGGGCAGGGGAGACAAAAACATTCAGTACTTC
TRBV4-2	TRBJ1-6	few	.	CASSQEFLGTSSPLHF	TGTGCCAGCAGCCAAGAATTTTTGGGGACTAGTTCACCCCTCCACTTT
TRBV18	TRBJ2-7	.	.	CASSLSATPTGYEQYF	TGTGCCAGCTCACTCTCCGCGACTCCCACCGGCTACGAGCAGTACTTC
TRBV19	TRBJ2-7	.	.	CASSIGGLIYEQYF	TGTGCCAGTAGTATAGGAGGTCTTATCTACGAGCAGTACTTC
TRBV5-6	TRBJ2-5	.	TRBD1	CASSYRDSQETQYF	TGTGCCAGCAGCTACCGGGACAGTCAAGAGACCCAGTACTTC
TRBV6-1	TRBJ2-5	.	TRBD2	CASSGLAGGGEETQYF	TGTGCCAGCAGTGGTCTAGCGGGGGGAGGGGAAGAGACCCAGTACTTC
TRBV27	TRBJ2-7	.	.	CASSLFPTASYEQYF	TGTGCCAGCAGTTTATTCCCCACAGCCTCCTACGAGCAGTACTTC
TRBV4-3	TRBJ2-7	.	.	CASSQVPQGTPEQYF	TGCGCCAGCAGCCAAGTGCCGCAGGGGACGCCCGAGCAGTACTTC
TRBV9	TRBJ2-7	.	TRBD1	CASSVRDSSYEQYF	TGTGCCAGCAGCGTCCGGGACAGCTCCTACGAGCAGTACTTC
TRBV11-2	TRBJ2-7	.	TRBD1	CASSNPWDRGYEQYF	TGTGCCAGCAGCAATCCGTGGGACAGGGGTTACGAGCAGTACTTC
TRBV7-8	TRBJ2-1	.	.	CASSLIGGHINEQFF	TGTGCCAGCAGCTTAATAGGGGGACACATCAATGAGCAGTTCTTC
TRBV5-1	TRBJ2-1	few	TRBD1	CASSSGQGNSYEQFF	TGCGCCAGCAGCTCGGGACAGGGTAATTCTTATGAGCAGTTCTTC
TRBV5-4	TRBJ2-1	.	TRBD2	CASSYSSGGYNEQFF	TGTGCCAGCAGTTACTCTAGCGGGGGTTACAATGAGCAGTTCTTC
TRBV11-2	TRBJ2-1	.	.	CASSLGLARNEQFF	TGTGCCAGCAGCTTGGGCCTAGCGAGAAATGAGCAGTTCTTC
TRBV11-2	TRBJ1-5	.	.	CASSLVSAGSASGPQHF	TGTGCCAGCAGCTTAGTATCCGCAGGTAGCGCCAGTGGGCCCCAGCATTTT
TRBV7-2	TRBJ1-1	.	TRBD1	CASSLGTGRNTEAFF	TGTGCCAGCAGCCTAGGGACAGGCAGGAACACTGAAGCTTTCTTT
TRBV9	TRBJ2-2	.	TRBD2	CASSVDRRLAGTGELFF	TGTGCCAGCAGCGTGGACCGCCGGCTAGCGGGGACCGGGGAGCTGTTTTTT
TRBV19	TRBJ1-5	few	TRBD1	CASRTLNRGAYNQPQHF	TGTGCCAGTAGGACCCTCAACAGGGGAGCATACAATCAGCCCCAGCATTTT
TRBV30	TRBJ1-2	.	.	CARGEGPSYGYTF	TGTGCCCGCGGGGAGGGACCTAGCTATGGCTACACCTTC
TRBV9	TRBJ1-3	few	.	CASSFSPTQASGNTIYF	TGTGCCAGCAGCTTCTCCCCCACTCAGGCCTCTGGAAACACCATATATTTT